This T cell receptor (beta chain) came from a study of cytomegalovirus exposure and HLA in healthy donors. General study points: Many donors carried some public TCRs, although rarity characterized most TCR sequences. Per a prior analysis, the majority of TCR beta V segments were productive roughly 87% or roughly 30% of the time. The study assumed roughly uniform donor sequencing depth for presence/absence analyses. A later examination showed that TCR association rates differed by HLA locus, with DRB1 most and HLA-C fewest.

The primer mix had 60 Vbeta and 13 Jbeta primers. Repertoires were generated with immunoSEQ multiplex PCR, while TCRdb's copy carries only in-frame clones and drops some. The data show around 180,000 clones, less than 85% seen once. With regard to this clone: Its antigen is unidentified.

V shed 6 bases and J shed 12 bases, with 20 bases lying between them. The CDR3 is made up of 14 amino acids. From germline, CDR1 is MNHNS and CDR2 SASEGT. This TCR was recovered from a man aged 18-30 years in good health and CMV-seronegative. V and J are TRBV6-1 and TRBJ1-4; possible D gene TRBD1, 5 bases. Source material: PBMCs. CDR3: CASRVGPASRELFF. CDR3 DNA: TGTGCCAGCAGGGTGGGGCCTGCCAGTCGAGAACTGTTTTTT.